The clone carrying this T cell receptor beta chain was counted a single time. The antigen is undetermined. PCR employed 60 Vbeta and 13 Jbeta primers. Here immunoSEQ multiplex PCR was the method, and the copy in TCRdb shows in-frame clones only, minus some. The sample records 30,000 to 45,000 clones, 80% to 90% being singletons. The sample belongs to a study of cytomegalovirus exposure and HLA in healthy donors. General observations from the study: Later analysis showed TCR association rates varying by HLA locus, highest for DRB1 and lowest for HLA-C.

Germline loops: CDR1 ENHRY, CDR2 SYGVKD. V shed 3 bases and J 8 bases; nucleotides not matched to a gene: 5. The length of the CDR3 is 13 residues. V gene TRBV10-3 combines with J gene TRBJ1-2; the match to TRBD1 covers 8 bases. Input material: PBMCs. The TCR originated in a young woman in good health and CMV-seronegative. The CDR3 region has the DNA TGTGCCATCAGTGAAACAGGGGGAGACGGCTACACCTTC. Its protein is CAISETGGDGYTF.